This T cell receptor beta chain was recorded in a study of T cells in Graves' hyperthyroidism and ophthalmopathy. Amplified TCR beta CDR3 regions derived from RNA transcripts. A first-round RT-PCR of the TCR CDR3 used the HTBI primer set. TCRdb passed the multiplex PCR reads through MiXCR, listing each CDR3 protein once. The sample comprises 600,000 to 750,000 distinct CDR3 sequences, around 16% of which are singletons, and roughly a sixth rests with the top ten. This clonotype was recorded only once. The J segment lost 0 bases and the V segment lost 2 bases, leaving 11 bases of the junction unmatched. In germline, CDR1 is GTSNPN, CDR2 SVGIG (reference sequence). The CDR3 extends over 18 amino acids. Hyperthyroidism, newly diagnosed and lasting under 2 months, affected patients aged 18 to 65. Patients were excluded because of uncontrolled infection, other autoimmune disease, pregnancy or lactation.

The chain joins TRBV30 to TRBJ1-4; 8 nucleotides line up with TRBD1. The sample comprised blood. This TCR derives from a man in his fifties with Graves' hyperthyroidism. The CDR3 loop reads CAWSPSRTGLTTNEKLFF. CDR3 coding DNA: TGTGCCTGGAGTCCATCCAGGACAGGGCTTACAACTAATGAAAAACTGTTTTTT.